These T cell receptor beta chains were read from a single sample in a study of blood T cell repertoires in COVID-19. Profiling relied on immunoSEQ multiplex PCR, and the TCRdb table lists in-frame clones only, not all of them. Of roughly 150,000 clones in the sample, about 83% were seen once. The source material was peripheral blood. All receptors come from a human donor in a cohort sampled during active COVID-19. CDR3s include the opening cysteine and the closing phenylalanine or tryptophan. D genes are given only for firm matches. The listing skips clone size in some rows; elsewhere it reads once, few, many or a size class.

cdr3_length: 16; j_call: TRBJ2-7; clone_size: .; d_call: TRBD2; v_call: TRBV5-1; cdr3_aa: CASSWGLAGDIYEQYF; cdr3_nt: TGCGCCAGCAGCTGGGGACTAGCGGGAGACATTTACGAGCAGTACTTC
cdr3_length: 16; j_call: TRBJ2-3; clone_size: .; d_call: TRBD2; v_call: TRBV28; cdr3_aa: CASSTKGLAGRDTQYF; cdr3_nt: TGTGCCAGCAGTACTAAGGGACTAGCGGGAAGAGATACGCAGTATTTT
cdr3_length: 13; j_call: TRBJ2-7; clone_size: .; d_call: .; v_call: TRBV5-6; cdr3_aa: CASSLGASYEQYF; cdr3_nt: TGTGCCAGCAGCTTGGGAGCCTCCTACGAGCAGTACTTC
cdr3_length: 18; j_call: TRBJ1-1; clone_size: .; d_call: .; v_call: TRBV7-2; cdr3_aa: CASSLALARSNMNTEAFF; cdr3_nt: TGTGCCAGCAGCTTAGCTCTCGCACGCTCAAACATGAACACTGAAGCTTTCTTT
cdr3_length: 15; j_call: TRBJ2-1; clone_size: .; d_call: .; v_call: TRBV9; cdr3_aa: CASSVVGTPYNEQFF; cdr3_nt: TGTGCCAGCAGCGTAGTAGGGACACCCTACAATGAGCAGTTCTTC
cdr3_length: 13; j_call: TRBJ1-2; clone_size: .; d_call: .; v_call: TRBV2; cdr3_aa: CASSEGANYGYTF; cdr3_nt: TGTGCCAGCAGTGAAGGAGCTAACTATGGCTACACCTTC
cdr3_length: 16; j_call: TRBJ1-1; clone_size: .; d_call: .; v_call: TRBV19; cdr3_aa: CASSPQTSTGSTEAFF; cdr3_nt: TGTGCCAGTAGTCCACAAACCTCTACAGGGTCCACTGAAGCTTTCTTT
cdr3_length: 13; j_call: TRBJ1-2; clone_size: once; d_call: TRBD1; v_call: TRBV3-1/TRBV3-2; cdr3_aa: CASSQWTGYGYTF; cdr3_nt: TGTGCCAGCAGCCAATGGACAGGGTATGGCTACACCTTC
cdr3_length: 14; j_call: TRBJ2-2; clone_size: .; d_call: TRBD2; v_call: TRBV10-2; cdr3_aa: CASRTGGYYGELFF; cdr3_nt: TGCGCCAGCAGGACGGGAGGATACTACGGGGAGCTGTTTTTT
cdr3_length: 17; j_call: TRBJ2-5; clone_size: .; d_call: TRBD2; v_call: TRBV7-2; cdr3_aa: CASSLVASGGAQETQYF; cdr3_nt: TGTGCCAGCAGCTTAGTGGCCAGCGGGGGGGCCCAAGAGACCCAGTACTTC
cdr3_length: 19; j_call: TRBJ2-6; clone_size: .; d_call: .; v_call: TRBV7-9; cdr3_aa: CASSSPAGGVFAGANVLTF; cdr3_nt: TGTGCCAGCAGCTCACCTGCAGGAGGAGTTTTTGCTGGGGCCAACGTCCTGACTTTC
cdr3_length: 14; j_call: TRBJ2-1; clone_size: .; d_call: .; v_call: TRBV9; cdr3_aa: CASSVGRAANEQFF; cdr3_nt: TGTGCCAGCAGCGTAGGGAGGGCCGCGAATGAGCAGTTCTTC
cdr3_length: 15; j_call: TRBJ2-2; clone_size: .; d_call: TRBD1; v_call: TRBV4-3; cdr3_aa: CASSQKTGPTGELFF; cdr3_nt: TGCGCCAGCAGCCAAAAGACAGGGCCCACCGGGGAGCTGTTTTTT
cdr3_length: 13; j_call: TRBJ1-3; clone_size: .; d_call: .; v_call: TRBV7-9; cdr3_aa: CASSAWSGNTIYF; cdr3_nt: TGTGCCAGCAGCGCGTGGTCTGGAAACACCATATATTTT
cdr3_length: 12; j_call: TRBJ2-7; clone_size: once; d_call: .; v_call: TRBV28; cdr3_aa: CASSSNSYEQYF; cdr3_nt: TGTGCCAGCTCTTCAAACAGCTACGAGCAGTACTTC
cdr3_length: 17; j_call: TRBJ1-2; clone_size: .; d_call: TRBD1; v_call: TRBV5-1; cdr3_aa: CASSPIPDRVANYGYTF; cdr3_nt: TGCGCCAGCAGCCCGATACCAGACAGGGTTGCTAACTATGGCTACACCTTC
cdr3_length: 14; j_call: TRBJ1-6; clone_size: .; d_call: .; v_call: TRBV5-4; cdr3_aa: CASSLNPEDSPLHF; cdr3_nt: TGTGCCAGCAGCTTGAACCCCGAGGATTCACCCCTCCACTTT
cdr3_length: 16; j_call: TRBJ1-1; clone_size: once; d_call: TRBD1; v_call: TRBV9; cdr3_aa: CASSPGTGGWNTEAFF; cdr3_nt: TGTGCCAGCAGCCCCGGGACAGGGGGTTGGAACACTGAAGCTTTCTTT
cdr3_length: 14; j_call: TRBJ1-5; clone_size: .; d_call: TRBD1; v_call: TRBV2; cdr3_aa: CASRYGTGGQPQHF; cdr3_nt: TGTGCCAGCAGGTACGGGACAGGGGGTCAGCCCCAGCATTTT
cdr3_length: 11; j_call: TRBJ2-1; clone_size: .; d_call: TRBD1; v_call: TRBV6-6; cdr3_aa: CASSPGTGEFF; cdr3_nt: TGTGCCAGCAGTCCAGGGACAGGGGAATTCTTC
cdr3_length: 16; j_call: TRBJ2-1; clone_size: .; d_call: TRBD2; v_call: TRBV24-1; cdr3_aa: CATSSGEGSSYNEQFF; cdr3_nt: TGTGCCACCAGTTCGGGGGAGGGTAGCTCCTACAATGAGCAGTTCTTC
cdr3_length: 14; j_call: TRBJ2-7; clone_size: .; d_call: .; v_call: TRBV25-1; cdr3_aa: CASSDPSRPYEQYF; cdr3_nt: TGTGCCAGCAGTGACCCCAGCAGGCCCTACGAGCAGTACTTC
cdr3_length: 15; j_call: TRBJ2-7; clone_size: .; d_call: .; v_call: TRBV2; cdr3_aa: CASSGALERFYEQYF; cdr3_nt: TGTGCCAGCAGTGGGGCCCTGGAGCGGTTCTACGAGCAGTACTTC
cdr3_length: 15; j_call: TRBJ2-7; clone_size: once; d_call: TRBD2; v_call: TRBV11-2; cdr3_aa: CASSLGLAGGHEQYF; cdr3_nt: TGTGCCAGCAGCTTGGGTCTAGCGGGAGGGCATGAGCAGTACTTC
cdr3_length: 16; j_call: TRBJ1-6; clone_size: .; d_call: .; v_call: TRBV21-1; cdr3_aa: CASSQEQGGRNSPLHF; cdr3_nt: TGTGCCAGCTCCCAGGAGCAGGGTGGAAGGAATTCACCCCTCCACTTT
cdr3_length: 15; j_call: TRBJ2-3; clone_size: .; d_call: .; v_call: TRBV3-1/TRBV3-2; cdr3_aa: CASSAIGGGTDTQYF; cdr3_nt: TGTGCCAGCAGCGCTATTGGCGGTGGCACAGATACGCAGTATTTT